These 19 T cell receptor beta chains came from one sample sequenced in a study of blood T cell repertoires in COVID-19. Using immunoSEQ multiplex PCR, the repertoire was profiled, and TCRdb retains in-frame clones only, with some absent. Among 130,000 or so clones listed, about 89% were seen once. Source material: peripheral blood. These receptors all come from a man in his 60s with COVID-19, enrolled during active disease.

The chain recombines TRBV29-1 with TRBJ2-2; D perhaps matches TRBD2 (6 bases). This CDR3 is built from 11 residues. Germline CDR1 and CDR2: SQVTM and ANQGSEA. V shed 7 bases and J shed 6 bases, with 9 bases lying between them. CDR3 residues: CSAPGAGELFF. The CDR3 bases are TGCAGCGCCCCGGGGGCCGGGGAGCTGTTTTTT.

V and J are TRBV6-5 and TRBJ1-4, with 10 bases matching TRBD1. V was pared by 6 bases and J by 2 bases, with 3 bases of the junction left unmatched. CDR3 length: 15 amino acids. Germline lookup yields CDR1 MNHEY and CDR2 SVGAGI. The CDR3, as DNA: TGTGCCAGCAGCAGACAGGGGGCTACTAATGAAAAACTGTTTTTT. Protein product: CASSRQGATNEKLFF.

The chain employs TRBV5-6 and TRBJ1-2, with TRBD1 identical over 9 bases. Unmatched junction bases numbered 5, after V lost 4 bases and J lost 7 bases. Germline values: CDR1 SGHDT, CDR2 YYEEEE. The CDR3 consists of 13 residues. CDR3 nucleotides: TGTGCCAGCAGCATGGGACAGGGTCGTGGCTACACCTTC. Its translation: CASSMGQGRGYTF.

The rearrangement links TRBV6-2 or TRBV6-3 to TRBJ1-2; a weak D match, TRBD1 (6 bases). The CDR3 is made up of 15 amino acids. Germline loops: CDR1 MNHEY, CDR2 SVGEGT. V was pared by 2 bases and J by 3 bases, with 13 bases between. The CDR3 nucleotides are TGTGCCAGCAGTTACCCTTTGGGGGCTGACTATGGCTACACCTTC. This gives the protein CASSYPLGADYGYTF.

In this sample, this clone turned up once. The chain uses TRBV29-1 and TRBJ1-2; TRBD1 matches 8 bases. Germline V gene sequence: CDR1 SQVTM, CDR2 ANQGSEA. CDR3 length equals 14 residues. V was clipped by 4 bases and J by 2 bases; unmatched bases: 6. As DNA, the CDR3 is TGCAGCGTTGCCGTGCAGGGGGCAAACTATGGCTACACCTTC. This codes for CSVAVQGANYGYTF.

The V and J genes are TRBV5-1 and TRBJ1-1, with TRBD1 as a possible D gene (6 bases). V was pared by 4 bases and J by 1 base, with 14 bases between. The germline V gene encodes CDR1 SGHRS and CDR2 YFSETQ. This CDR3 is 15 amino acids long. CDR3 sequence (DNA): TGCGCCAGCAGCCCAGCCCGGACAGCGAACACTGAAGCTTTCTTT. It encodes CASSPARTANTEAFF.

This chain connects TRBV4-3 to TRBJ2-7, with 9 bases matching TRBD1. CDR1 and CDR2 (germline): LGHNA, YSLEER. The CDR3 has 14 amino acids. The trim removed 0 bases at V and 6 bases at J, leaving 3 bases unmatched. CDR3 bases: TGCGCCAGCAGCCAAGATAGACAGGGGGTCGAGCAGTACTTC. This codes for CASSQDRQGVEQYF.

The chain uses TRBV6-6 and TRBJ1-6, with a tentative D call TRBD1 (6 bases). The CDR3 contains 16 residues. The V end lost 4 bases, the J end lost 10 bases, and 20 bases lay between the germline ends. Germline loops: CDR1 MNHNY, CDR2 SVGAGI (reference sequence). CDR3 residues: CASSSHQGKAGSPLHF. DNA of the CDR3: TGTGCCAGCAGTTCTCATCAGGGGAAGGCAGGGTCACCCCTCCACTTT.

The rearrangement uses TRBV4-2 and TRBJ2-2; the match to TRBD2 covers 8 bases. Germline V CDR1 and CDR2: LGHNA, YNFKEQ. The CDR3 length is 15 residues. The V and J ends lost 6 bases and 6 bases, in that order; junction bases with no gene match: 9. The CDR3 reads CASRLDSGGSGELFF. CDR3 bases: TGTGCCAGCAGACTGGACAGCGGGGGATCCGGGGAGCTGTTTTTT.

The gene calls are TRBV3-1 (or the pseudogene TRBV3-2) and TRBJ1-2, with 7 bases aligning to TRBD1. Germline CDR1 reads LGHDT; CDR2 reads YNNKEL (reference sequence). This CDR3 has 14 residues. V gave up 5 bases and J gave up 4 bases; unmatched junction bases: 7. The CDR3 is CASSLTWDSYGYTF. CDR3 bases: TGTGCCAGCAGCTTGACATGGGACAGCTATGGCTACACCTTC.

V is TRBV7-9 and J is TRBJ2-7; 8 bases are a match to TRBD2. CDR3 length equals 12 residues. V lost 2 bases, J lost 8 bases, and 2 bases stayed unmatched. Per germline, CDR1 SEHNR and CDR2 FQNEAQ (reference sequence). The CDR3 sequence is CASSLPGGKQYF. Written as DNA, the CDR3 is TGTGCCAGCAGCTTACCGGGGGGGAAGCAGTACTTC.

The chain uses TRBV19 and TRBJ1-5; D possibly corresponds to TRBD1 (6 bases). Between the trimmed V and J ends, which lost 2 bases and 0 bases, there was a span of 8 bases. The CDR3 is 15 residues long. Germline loops: CDR1 LNHDA, CDR2 SQIVND (reference sequence). The CDR3 sequence is CASSITQGSNQPQHF. The CDR3, as DNA: TGTGCCAGTAGTATAACACAGGGTAGCAATCAGCCCCAGCATTTT.

The rearrangement joins TRBV5-1 to TRBJ2-1, with D possibly matching TRBD2 (5 bases). V shed 3 bases and J shed 2 bases, with 6 bases lying between them. Germline V CDR1 and CDR2: SGHRS, YFSETQ. There are 13 residues in the CDR3. This CDR3 reads CASSSGAYNEQFF. In DNA, the CDR3 is TGCGCCAGCAGCTCCGGGGCCTACAATGAGCAGTTCTTC.

The chain joins TRBV10-3 to TRBJ2-3; 11 bases align to TRBD2. Germline V gene data show CDR1 as ENHRY and CDR2 as SYGVKD. This CDR3 is built from 15 residues. Losses at the gene ends were 6 bases for V and 5 bases for J; bases not matched to a gene: 7. CDR3 region: CAISHSGGAIDTQYF. DNA for the CDR3: TGTGCCATCAGCCATAGCGGGGGGGCAATAGATACGCAGTATTTT.

The chain is built from TRBV6-1 and TRBJ2-2; D possibly corresponds to TRBD2 (5 bases). The V end was cut by 3 bases, the J end by 6 bases, with 17 bases between. The CDR3 totals 16 residues. CDR1 is MNHNS and CDR2 is SASEGT in the germline V gene. In nucleotides, the CDR3 is TGTGCCAGCAGTGAGGTTCCCCTAGCCCTCCCCGGGGAGCTGTTTTTT. Amino acid sequence: CASSEVPLALPGELFF.

J is TRBJ1-2 and V is TRBV5-6; D might be TRBD1 (5 bases). Germline V gene sequence: CDR1 SGHDT, CDR2 YYEEEE. The V and J ends lost 4 bases and 4 bases respectively, with 17 bases between them. The CDR3 spans 15 residues. DNA for the CDR3: TGTGCCAGCAGCCCAACCTCTACAGGTAGCTATGGCTACACCTTC. Amino acids: CASSPTSTGSYGYTF.

The chain carries TRBV7-8 and TRBJ1-6; D unresolved. This CDR3 is built from 14 residues. Per the germline V gene, CDR1 is SGHVS and CDR2 is FQNEAQ. The V end was cut by 2 bases, the J end by 10 bases, with 12 bases between. This chain's CDR3 is CASSLLRAGSPLHF. The DNA of the CDR3 is TGTGCCAGCAGCTTACTGCGGGCTGGCTCACCCCTCCACTTT. Filled out from reference TRBV7-8 and TRBJ1-6, the complete variable domain reads GAGVSQSPRYKVAKRGQDVALRCDPISGHVSLFWYQQALGQGPEFLTYFQNEAQLDKSGLPSDRFFAERPEGSVSTLKIQRTQQEDSAVYLCASSLLRAGSPLHFGNGTRLTVT.

The chain links TRBV5-4 to TRBJ2-5; 8 nucleotides match TRBD1. Losses at the gene ends were 3 bases for V and 10 bases for J; bases not matched to a gene: 11. This CDR3 comprises 14 residues. Germline CDR1 is SGHNT and CDR2 is YYREEE (reference sequence). In nucleotides, the CDR3 is TGTGCCAGCAGCTCTTCAGGGGGCCATGACGACCAGTACTTC. Its protein product is CASSSSGGHDDQYF.

This clone has only a few counts. This chain uses TRBV5-1 with TRBJ1-1; the D gene is possibly TRBD1 (6 bases). Germline values: CDR1 SGHRS, CDR2 YFSETQ. Trimming removed 0 bases at V and 4 bases at J, with 16 bases between. The CDR3 sequence is 16 residues long. CDR3 in DNA: TGCGCCAGCAGCTTGGCGGTCAGGGGTGGGAGCACTGAAGCTTTCTTT. Protein product: CASSLAVRGGSTEAFF. Supplemented by reference TRBV5-1 and TRBJ1-1, the full variable domain reads KAGVTQTPRYLIKTRGQQVTLSCSPISGHRSVSWYQQTPGQGLQFLFEYFSETQRNKGNFPGRFSGRQFSNSRSEMNVSTLELGDSALYLCASSLAVRGGSTEAFFGQGTRLTVV.